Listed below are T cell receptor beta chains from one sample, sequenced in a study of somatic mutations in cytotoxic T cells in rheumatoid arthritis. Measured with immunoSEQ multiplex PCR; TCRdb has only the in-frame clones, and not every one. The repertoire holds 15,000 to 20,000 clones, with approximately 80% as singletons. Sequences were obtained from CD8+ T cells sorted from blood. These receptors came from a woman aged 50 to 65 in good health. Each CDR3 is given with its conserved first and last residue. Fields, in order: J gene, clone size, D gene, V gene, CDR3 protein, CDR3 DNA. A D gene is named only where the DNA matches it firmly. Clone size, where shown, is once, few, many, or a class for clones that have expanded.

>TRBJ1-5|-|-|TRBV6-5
CASNVRGNQPQHF
TGTGCCAGCAACGTCAGGGGCAATCAGCCCCAGCATTTT
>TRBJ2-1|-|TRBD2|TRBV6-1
CASRLAVNEQFF
TGTGCCAGCAGACTAGCGGTCAATGAGCAGTTCTTC
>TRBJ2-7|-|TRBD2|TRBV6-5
CASQAGAYEQYF
TGTGCCAGCCAGGCGGGGGCCTACGAGCAGTACTTC
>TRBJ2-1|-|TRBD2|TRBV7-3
CASSLTYTSGGVYNEQFF
TGTGCCAGCAGCTTAACGTACACTAGCGGGGGGGTCTACAATGAGCAGTTCTTC
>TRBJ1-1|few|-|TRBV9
CASSSGHTTEAFF
TGTGCCAGCAGCTCGGGACACACCACTGAAGCTTTCTTT
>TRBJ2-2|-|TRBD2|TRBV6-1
CASSEALGGGGTGELFF
TGTGCCAGCAGTGAAGCGCTGGGCGGGGGAGGAACCGGGGAGCTGTTTTTT
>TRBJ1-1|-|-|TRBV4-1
CASSQVATLGTEAFF
TGCGCCAGCAGCCAAGTAGCCACCTTGGGCACTGAAGCTTTCTTT
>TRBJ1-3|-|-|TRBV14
CASSPRSGNTIYF
TGTGCCAGCAGCCCCCGTTCTGGAAACACCATATATTTT
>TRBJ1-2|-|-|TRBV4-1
CASSQVSAGPGAIGYTF
TGCGCCAGCAGCCAAGTTTCTGCGGGGCCAGGGGCGATTGGCTACACCTTC
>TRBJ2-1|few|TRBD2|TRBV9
CASSAPRLAGGLDEQFF
TGTGCCAGCAGCGCCCCGCGGCTAGCGGGGGGGCTTGATGAGCAGTTCTTC
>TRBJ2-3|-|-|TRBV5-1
CASSLWLDNTDTQYF
TGCGCCAGCAGCTTGTGGTTAGACAACACAGATACGCAGTATTTT
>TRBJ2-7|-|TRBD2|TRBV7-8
CASSPGLAGGFLSYEQYF
TGTGCCAGCAGCCCGGGACTAGCGGGGGGTTTTCTCTCCTACGAGCAGTACTTC
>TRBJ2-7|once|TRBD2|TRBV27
CASSVTRPGTSGRAYEQYF
TGTGCCAGCAGTGTTACCCGTCCCGGGACTAGCGGGAGGGCCTACGAGCAGTACTTC
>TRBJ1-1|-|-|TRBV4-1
CASSPDPNTEAFF
TGCGCCAGCAGCCCAGACCCGAACACTGAAGCTTTCTTT
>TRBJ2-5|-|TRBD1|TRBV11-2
CASSPGQGIETQYF
TGTGCCAGCAGCCCTGGACAGGGGATCGAGACCCAGTACTTC
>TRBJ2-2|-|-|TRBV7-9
CASSAGPNTGELFF
TGTGCCAGCAGCGCCGGCCCGAACACCGGGGAGCTGTTTTTT